This is a list of T cell receptor beta chains from one sample in a study of technical replicates of blood from several donors. The table came from immunoSEQ multiplex PCR; TCRdb's copy has only in-frame clones and leaves some out. Of some 76,000 clones listed, roughly 94% were seen once; the top ten hold under 0.5%. Sequencing input: T cells isolated from PBMCs. These TCRs come from a human donor in good health. Both conserved end residues are part of each CDR3. D genes are given only for firm matches. Clone sizes are given selectively: once, few, many, or a class where the clone is expanded.

clone_size d_call j_call v_call cdr3_nt cdr3_aa
once NA TRBJ1-5 TRBV27 TGTGCCAGTAAAGGGGCAGATAGCAATCAGCCCCAGCATTTT CASKGADSNQPQHF
NA NA TRBJ2-3 TRBV10-3 TGTGCCATCAGTGACAGGGGAGACCCCCGCTTCATAGATGATACGCAGTATTTT CAISDRGDPRFIDDTQYF
NA TRBD2 TRBJ2-5 TRBV30 TGTGCCTGGAGTGGCCGGGAGGGCCAAGAGACCCAGTACTTC CAWSGREGQETQYF
NA NA TRBJ2-3 TRBV18 TGTGCCAGCCCTACTAGCACAGATACGCAGTATTTT CASPTSTDTQYF
once NA TRBJ1-4 TRBV7-9 TGTGCCAGCAGCCAAGGGATACGGGGTGAAAAACTGTTTTTT CASSQGIRGEKLFF
once TRBD2 TRBJ2-5 TRBV7-2 TGTGCCAGCAGCCTAGGACTAGCACAAGAGACCCAGTACTTC CASSLGLAQETQYF
NA TRBD1 TRBJ1-5 TRBV7-2 TGTGCCAGCAGCCGCCCGGACAGGTCTTATAGCAATCAGCCCCAGCATTTT CASSRPDRSYSNQPQHF
once TRBD2 TRBJ2-5 TRBV5-1 TGCGCCAGCAGCAACCTCACCGGGACTAAACAAGAGACCCAGTACTTC CASSNLTGTKQETQYF
NA TRBD1 TRBJ1-4 TRBV10-3 TGTGCCATCAGTATAAACTCCCCTGTTACAGGGGACGGAAAACTGTTTTTT CAISINSPVTGDGKLFF
few NA TRBJ1-1 TRBV29-1 TGCAGCGTTGCGGTCTGGGGGCTAGAGACTGAAGCTTTCTTT CSVAVWGLETEAFF
NA TRBD2 TRBJ2-1 TRBV7-9 TGTGCCAGCAGCTTAGAGATAGCGGGAGTCAATGAGCAGTTCTTC CASSLEIAGVNEQFF
NA NA TRBJ2-2 TRBV5-1 TGCGCCAGCAATCAGGGAAGTATCACCGGGGAGCTGTTTTTT CASNQGSITGELFF
NA TRBD1 TRBJ1-5 TRBV7-2 TGTGCCAGCAGCTTAGCGGGACAGGGCTATCAGCCCCAGCATTTT CASSLAGQGYQPQHF